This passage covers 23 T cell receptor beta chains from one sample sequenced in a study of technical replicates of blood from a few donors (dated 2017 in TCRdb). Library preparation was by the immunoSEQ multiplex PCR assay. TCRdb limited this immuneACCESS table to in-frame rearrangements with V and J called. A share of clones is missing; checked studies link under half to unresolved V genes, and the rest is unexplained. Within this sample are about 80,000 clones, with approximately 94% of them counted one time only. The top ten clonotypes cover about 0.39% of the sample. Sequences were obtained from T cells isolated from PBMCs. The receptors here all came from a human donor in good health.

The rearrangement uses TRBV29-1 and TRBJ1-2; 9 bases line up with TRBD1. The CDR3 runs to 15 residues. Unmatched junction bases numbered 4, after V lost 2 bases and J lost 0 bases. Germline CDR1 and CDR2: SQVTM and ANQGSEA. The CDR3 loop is CSVEKRDRANYGYTF. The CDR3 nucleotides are TGCAGCGTTGAAAAGAGGGACAGGGCTAACTATGGCTACACCTTC.

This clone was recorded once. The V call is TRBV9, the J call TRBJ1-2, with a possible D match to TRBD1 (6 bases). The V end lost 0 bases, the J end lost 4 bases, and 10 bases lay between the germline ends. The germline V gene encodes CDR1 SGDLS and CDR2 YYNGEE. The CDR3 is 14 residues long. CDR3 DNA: TGTGCCAGCAGCGTAGGACAGGATACCTATGGCTACACCTTC. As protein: CASSVGQDTYGYTF.

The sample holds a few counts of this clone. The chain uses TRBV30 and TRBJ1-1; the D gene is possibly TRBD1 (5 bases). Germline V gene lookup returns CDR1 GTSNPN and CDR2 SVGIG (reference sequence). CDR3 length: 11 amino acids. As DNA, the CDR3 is TGTGGGCTCAGGGAAAATACTGAAGCTTTCTTT. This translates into CGLRENTEAFF. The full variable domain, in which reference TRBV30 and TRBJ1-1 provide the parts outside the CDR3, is SQTIHQWPATLVQPVGSPLSLECTVEGTSNPNLYWYRQAAGRGLQLLFYSVGIGQISSEVPQNLSASRPQDRQFILSSKKLLLSDSGFYLCGLRENTEAFFGQGTRLTVV.

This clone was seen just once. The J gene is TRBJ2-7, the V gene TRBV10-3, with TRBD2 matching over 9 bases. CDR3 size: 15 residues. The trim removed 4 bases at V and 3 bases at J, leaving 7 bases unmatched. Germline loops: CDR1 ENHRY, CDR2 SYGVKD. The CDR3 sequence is CAISASSGSIYEQYF. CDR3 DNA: TGTGCCATCAGTGCGAGTAGCGGGAGTATCTACGAGCAGTACTTC.

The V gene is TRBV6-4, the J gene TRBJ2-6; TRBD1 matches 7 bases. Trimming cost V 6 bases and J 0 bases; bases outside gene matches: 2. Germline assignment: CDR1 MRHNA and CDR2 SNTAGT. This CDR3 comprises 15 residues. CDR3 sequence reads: CASRGGNSGANVLTF. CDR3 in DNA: TGTGCCAGCAGAGGGGGCAACTCTGGGGCCAACGTCCTGACTTTC.

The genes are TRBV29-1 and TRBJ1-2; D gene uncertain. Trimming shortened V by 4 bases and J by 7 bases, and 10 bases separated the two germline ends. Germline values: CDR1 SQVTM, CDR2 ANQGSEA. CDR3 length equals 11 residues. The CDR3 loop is CSVVIRGGYTF. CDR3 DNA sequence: TGCAGCGTTGTAATCCGGGGTGGCTACACCTTC.

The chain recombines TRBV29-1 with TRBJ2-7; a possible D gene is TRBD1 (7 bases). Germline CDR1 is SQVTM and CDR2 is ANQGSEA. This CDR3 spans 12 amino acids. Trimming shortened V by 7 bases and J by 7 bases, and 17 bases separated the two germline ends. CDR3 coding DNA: TGCAGCGCTGAGGAGGGGGCGTGGGAGCAGTACTTC. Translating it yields CSAEEGAWEQYF.

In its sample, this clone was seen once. CDR3 nucleotides: TGTGCCAGCAGCTTCGGGGGGCCCAAAAACATTCAGTACTTC. Its protein is CASSFGGPKNIQYF. V usage is TRBV7-9 and J usage is TRBJ2-4; TRBD2 might be the D (7 bases). The ends were cut back, 3 bases at V and 2 bases at J, with 8 bases in the middle. The CDR3 extends over 14 amino acids. Looked up from germline, CDR1 is SEHNR and CDR2 is FQNEAQ (reference sequence).

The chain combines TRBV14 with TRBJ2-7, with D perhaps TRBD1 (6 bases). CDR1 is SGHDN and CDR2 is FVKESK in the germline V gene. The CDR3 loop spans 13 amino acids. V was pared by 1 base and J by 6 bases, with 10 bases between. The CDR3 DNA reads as TGTGCCAGCAGCCAAGGGGGACATGCCGAGCAGTACTTC. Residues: CASSQGGHAEQYF.

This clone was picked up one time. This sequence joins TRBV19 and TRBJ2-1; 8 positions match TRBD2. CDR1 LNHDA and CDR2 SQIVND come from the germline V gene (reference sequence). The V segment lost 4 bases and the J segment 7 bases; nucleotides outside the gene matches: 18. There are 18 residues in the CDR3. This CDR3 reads CASSTLNMEAGVLNEQFF. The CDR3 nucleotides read TGTGCCAGTAGTACCCTGAATATGGAAGCGGGAGTCTTGAATGAGCAGTTCTTC.

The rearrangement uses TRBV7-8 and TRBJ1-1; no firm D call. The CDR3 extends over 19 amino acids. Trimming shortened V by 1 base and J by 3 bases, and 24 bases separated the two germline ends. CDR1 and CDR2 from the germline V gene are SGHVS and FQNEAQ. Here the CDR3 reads CASSLDRFSGSTLDTEAFF. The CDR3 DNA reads TGTGCCAGCAGCTTAGATCGGTTTTCGGGTTCTACGTTGGACACTGAAGCTTTCTTT.

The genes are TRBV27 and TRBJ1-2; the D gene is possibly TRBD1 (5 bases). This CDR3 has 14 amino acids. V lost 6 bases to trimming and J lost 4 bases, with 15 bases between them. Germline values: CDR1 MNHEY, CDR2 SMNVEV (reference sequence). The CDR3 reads CASRPGEAIYGYTF. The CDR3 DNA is TGTGCCAGCAGACCGGGGGAAGCCATCTATGGCTACACCTTC.

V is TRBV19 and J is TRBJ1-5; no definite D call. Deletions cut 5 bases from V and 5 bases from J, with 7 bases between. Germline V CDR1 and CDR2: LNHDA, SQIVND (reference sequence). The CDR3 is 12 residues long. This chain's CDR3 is CASSSTDQPQHF. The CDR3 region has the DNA TGTGCCAGTAGTTCAACAGATCAGCCCCAGCATTTT.

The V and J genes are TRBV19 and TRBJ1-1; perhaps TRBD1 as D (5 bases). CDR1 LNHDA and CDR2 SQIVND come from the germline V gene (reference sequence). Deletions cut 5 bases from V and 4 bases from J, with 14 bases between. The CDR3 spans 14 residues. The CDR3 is CASSEAGRGTEAFF. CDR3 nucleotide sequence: TGTGCCAGTAGTGAGGCGGGGCGAGGCACTGAAGCTTTCTTT.

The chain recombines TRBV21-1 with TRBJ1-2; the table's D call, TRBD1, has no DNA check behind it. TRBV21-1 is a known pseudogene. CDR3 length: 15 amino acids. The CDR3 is CASSNSTGVNYGYTF. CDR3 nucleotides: TGTGCCAGCAGCAACAGTACAGGGGTTAACTATGGCTACACCTTC.

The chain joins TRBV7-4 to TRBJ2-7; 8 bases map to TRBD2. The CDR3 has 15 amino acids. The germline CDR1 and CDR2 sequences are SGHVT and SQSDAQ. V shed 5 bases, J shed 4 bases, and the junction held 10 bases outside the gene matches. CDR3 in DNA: TGTGCCAGCAGCCCACCGGGACTAGATATTTACGAGCAGTACTTC. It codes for CASSPPGLDIYEQYF.

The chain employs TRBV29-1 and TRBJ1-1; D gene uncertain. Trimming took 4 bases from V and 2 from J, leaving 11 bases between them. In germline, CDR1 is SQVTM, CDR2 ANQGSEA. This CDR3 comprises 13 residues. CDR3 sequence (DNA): TGCAGCGTTGGGCCGGGAGTTAACACTGAAGCTTTCTTT. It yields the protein CSVGPGVNTEAFF. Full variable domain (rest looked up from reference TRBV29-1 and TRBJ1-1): SAVISQKPSRDICQRGTSLTIQCQVDSQVTMMFWYRQQPGQSLTLIATANQGSEATYESGFVIDKFPISRPNLTFSTLTVSNMSPEDSSIYLCSVGPGVNTEAFFGQGTRLTVV.

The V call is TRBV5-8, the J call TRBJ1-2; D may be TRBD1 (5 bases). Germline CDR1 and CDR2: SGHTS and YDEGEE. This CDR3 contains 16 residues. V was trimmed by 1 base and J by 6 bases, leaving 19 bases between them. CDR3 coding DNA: TGTGCCAGCAGCTTGCTATGGCAGGGAGGGAAGAATGGCTACACCTTC. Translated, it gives CASSLLWQGGKNGYTF.

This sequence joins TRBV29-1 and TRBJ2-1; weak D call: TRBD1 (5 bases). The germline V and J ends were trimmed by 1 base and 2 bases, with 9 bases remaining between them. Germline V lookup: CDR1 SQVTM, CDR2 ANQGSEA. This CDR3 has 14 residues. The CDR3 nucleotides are TGCAGCGTTGAAGGGACACCTACCTACAATGAGCAGTTCTTC. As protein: CSVEGTPTYNEQFF.

CDR3 in DNA: TGTGCCAGCAGTGTGGACAGGGGGCATGAAAAACTGTTTTTT. It encodes CASSVDRGHEKLFF. The chain couples TRBV2 to TRBJ1-4; 11 nucleotides match TRBD1. Trimming cost V 4 bases and J 6 bases; bases outside gene matches: 1. The CDR3 contains 14 residues. The V gene's germline CDR1 is SNHLY and CDR2 FYNNEI.

CDR3 nucleotide sequence: TGCGCCAGCAGCCAAGTTTGGGGCGGACAGCTTAATCAGCCCCAGCATTTT. Its protein is CASSQVWGGQLNQPQHF. This sequence joins TRBV4-3 and TRBJ1-5, with D possibly being TRBD1 (6 bases). V gave up 1 base and J gave up 4 bases, with 17 bases separating them. CDR1 is LGHNA and CDR2 is YSLEER in the germline V gene. CDR3 length: 17 residues.

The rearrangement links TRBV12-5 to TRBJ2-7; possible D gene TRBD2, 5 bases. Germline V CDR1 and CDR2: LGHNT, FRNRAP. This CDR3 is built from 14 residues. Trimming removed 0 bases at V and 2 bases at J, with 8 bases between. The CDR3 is CASGLVEGPYEQYF. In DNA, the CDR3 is TGTGCTAGTGGTTTGGTAGAGGGTCCCTACGAGCAGTACTTC.

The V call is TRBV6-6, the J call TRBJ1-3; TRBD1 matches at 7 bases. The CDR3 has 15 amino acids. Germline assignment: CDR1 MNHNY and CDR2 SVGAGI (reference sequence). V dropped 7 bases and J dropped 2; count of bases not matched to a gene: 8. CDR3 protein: CASKATGTAGNTIYF. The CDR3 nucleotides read TGTGCCAGCAAGGCGACAGGGACAGCTGGAAACACCATATATTTT.